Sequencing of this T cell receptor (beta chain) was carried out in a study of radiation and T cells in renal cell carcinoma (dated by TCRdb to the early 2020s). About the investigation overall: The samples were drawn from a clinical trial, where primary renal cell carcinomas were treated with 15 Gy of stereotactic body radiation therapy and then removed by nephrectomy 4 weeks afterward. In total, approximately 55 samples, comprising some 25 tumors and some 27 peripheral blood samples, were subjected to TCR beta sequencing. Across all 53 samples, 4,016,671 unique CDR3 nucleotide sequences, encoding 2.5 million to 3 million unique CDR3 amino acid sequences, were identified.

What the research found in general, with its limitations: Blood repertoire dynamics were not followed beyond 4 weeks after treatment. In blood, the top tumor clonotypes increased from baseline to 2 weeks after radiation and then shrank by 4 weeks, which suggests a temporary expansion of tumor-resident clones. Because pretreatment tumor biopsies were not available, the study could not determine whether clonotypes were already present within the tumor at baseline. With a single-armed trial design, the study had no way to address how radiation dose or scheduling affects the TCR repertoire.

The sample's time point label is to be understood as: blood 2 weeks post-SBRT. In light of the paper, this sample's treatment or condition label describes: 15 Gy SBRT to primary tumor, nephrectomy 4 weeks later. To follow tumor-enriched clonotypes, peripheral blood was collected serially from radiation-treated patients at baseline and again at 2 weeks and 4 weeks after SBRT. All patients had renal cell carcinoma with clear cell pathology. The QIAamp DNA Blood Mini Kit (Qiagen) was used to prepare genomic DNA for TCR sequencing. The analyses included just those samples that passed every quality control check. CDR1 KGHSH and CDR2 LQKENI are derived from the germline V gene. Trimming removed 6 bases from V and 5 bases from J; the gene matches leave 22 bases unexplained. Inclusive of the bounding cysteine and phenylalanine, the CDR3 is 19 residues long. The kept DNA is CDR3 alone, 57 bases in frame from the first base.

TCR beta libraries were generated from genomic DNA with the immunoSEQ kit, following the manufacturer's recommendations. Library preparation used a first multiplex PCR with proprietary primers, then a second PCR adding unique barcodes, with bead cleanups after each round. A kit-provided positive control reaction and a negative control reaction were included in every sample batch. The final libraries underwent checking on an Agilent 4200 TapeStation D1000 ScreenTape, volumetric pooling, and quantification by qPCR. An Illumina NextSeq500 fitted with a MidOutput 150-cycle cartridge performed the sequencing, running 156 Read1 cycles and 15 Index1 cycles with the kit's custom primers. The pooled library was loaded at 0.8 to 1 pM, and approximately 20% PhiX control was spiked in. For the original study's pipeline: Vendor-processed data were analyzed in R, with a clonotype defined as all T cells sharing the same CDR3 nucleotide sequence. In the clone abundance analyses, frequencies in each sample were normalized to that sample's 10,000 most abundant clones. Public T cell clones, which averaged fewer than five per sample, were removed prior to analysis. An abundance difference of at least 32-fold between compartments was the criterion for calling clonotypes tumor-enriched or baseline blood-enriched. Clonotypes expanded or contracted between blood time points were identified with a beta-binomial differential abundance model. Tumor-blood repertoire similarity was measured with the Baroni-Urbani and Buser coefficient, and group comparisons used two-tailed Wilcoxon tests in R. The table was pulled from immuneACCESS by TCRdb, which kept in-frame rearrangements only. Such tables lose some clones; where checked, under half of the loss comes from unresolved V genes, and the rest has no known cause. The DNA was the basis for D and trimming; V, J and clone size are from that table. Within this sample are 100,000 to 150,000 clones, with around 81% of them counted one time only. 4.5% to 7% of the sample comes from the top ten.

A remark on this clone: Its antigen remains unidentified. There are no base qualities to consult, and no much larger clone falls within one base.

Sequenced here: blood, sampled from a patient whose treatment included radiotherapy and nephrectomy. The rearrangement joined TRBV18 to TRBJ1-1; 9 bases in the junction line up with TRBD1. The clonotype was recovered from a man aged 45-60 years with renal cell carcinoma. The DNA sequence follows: TGTGCCAGCTCCTACACCAGTCCGCTACAGGGGGCTGGGTCAACTGAAGCTTTCTTT. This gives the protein CASSYTSPLQGAGSTEAFF.